This TCR beta chain was obtained from a study of blood T cells in healthy people across ages. Through a sample-barcoded 5' primer and a J-beta primer mix, a second PCR was run for about 6 to 11 cycles. TCRdb ran MiXCR on the 5' RACE reads and lists one entry per CDR3 protein. The sample gives 550,000 to 750,000 distinct CDR3 sequences, roughly 21% of which show up once; under 4% is in the top ten. With V trimmed by 3 bases and J by 2 bases, 11 bases remained unmatched. Germline CDR1 is SGHAT and CDR2 is FQNNGV. This CDR3 spans 19 amino acids. Each donor had 8 to 10 milliliters of peripheral blood drawn.

This sequence originates from a man between 65 and 80 years old in good health. The gene calls are TRBV11-2 and TRBJ2-1; 12 bases match TRBD2. The sample taken for sequencing was blood. CDR3 sequence reads: CASSFSGATSGSPYNEQFF. In DNA form, the CDR3 reads TGTGCCAGCAGCTTTTCAGGCGCGACTAGCGGGAGCCCCTACAATGAGCAGTTCTTC.